This T cell receptor beta chain was sequenced in a study of T cell changes during pregnancy in multiple sclerosis. Germline V lookup: CDR1 KGHSH, CDR2 LQKENI. The CDR3 consists of 15 residues. Trimming cost V 6 bases and J 10 bases; bases outside gene matches: 11. Using immunoSEQ multiplex PCR, the repertoire was profiled, and TCRdb retains in-frame clones only, with some absent. The sample shows 45,000 to 55,000 clones, more than 85% of them seen only once. The sample was peripheral blood, taken after pregnancy. The sequence was obtained from a female donor with multiple sclerosis, enrolled in a pregnancy study. This chain connects TRBV18 to TRBJ1-4; TRBD1 aligns across 10 bases. CDR3 residues: CASSREGQGVSKLFF. CDR3 bases: TGTGCCAGCTCGCGGGAAGGACAGGGGGTATCAAAACTGTTTTTT.